The 4 T cell receptor beta chains listed next were all sequenced from one sample in a study of Graves' ophthalmopathy and Graves' hyperthyroidism. The authors amplified TCR beta CDR3 regions, and they did so from RNA transcripts for repertoire sequencing. RT-PCR in the first round used HTBI primers; a second-round multiplex PCR followed. Each CDR3 protein gets one entry after TCRdb re-called the multiplex PCR reads with MiXCR. The repertoire holds about 210,000 distinct CDR3 sequences, under 30% seen once, with 9.1% in the top ten. Source material: peripheral blood. Receptors were obtained from a man aged 45-60 years with Graves' ophthalmopathy.

At least ten counts were recorded for this clonotype. J is TRBJ2-5 and V is TRBV18; D may be TRBD2 (7 bases). Trimming shortened V by 2 bases and J by 4 bases, and 14 bases separated the two germline ends. The germline gives CDR1 KGHSH, CDR2 LQKENI. The CDR3 covers 15 residues. In DNA form, the CDR3 reads TGTGCCAGCTCACCAGCGGGGGCCTCTGGAGAGACCCAGTACTTC. It yields the protein CASSPAGASGETQYF. The full variable domain, its missing parts supplied by reference TRBV18 and TRBJ2-5, is NAGVMQNPRHLVRRRGQEARLRCSPMKGHSHVYWYRQLPEEGLKFMVYLQKENIIDESGMPKERFSAEFPKEGPSILRIQQVVRGDSAAYFCASSPAGASGETQYFGPGTRLLVL.

This clonotype has ten or more counts. The chain has TRBV19 and TRBJ1-2, with D unclear. Germline CDR1 reads LNHDA; CDR2 reads SQIVND (reference sequence). V lost 1 base and J lost 5, with 14 bases in between. The CDR3 is 15 amino acids. The DNA of the CDR3 is TGTGCCAGTAGTATAGGCCCCCCGGACTTTTATGGCTACACCTTC. The encoded protein is CASSIGPPDFYGYTF.

This clonotype was recorded many times. The genes are TRBV7-2 and TRBJ2-5, with D unclear. The ends were cut back, 3 bases at V and 4 bases at J, with 21 bases in the middle. The length of the CDR3 is 17 residues. The germline V gene encodes CDR1 SGHTA and CDR2 FQGNSA. Written as DNA, the CDR3 is TGTGCCAGCAGCTTTAATAGTTTAGTACAAGTCGGAGAGACCCAGTACTTC. Its translation is CASSFNSLVQVGETQYF.

This clonotype came up many times. The chain links TRBV4-1 to TRBJ2-7; TRBD1 matches at 9 bases. Germline V gene sequence: CDR1 MGHRA, CDR2 YSYEKL. The CDR3 runs to 14 residues. Unmatched junction bases numbered 6, after V lost 3 bases and J lost 6 bases. The CDR3 region is CASSQGQGPIEQYF. The DNA for the CDR3 is TGCGCCAGCAGCCAGGGACAGGGTCCGATCGAGCAGTACTTC.